This T cell receptor (beta chain) is drawn from a study of shared clonotypes between healthy human individuals. Everyone who donated was a Caucasian adult who lived in Nashville, Tennessee. Sequencing was performed with immunoSEQ multiplex PCR; in TCRdb, only in-frame clones are kept and a portion is missing. The profile shows hundreds of thousands of clones, about three quarters of them singletons. With 0 bases clipped from V and 0 bases from J, the junction kept 6 bases outside the gene matches. The V gene's germline CDR1 is KGHSH and CDR2 LQKENI. The CDR3 covers 17 residues. This receptor was obtained from a woman aged 30 to 39 in good health. The chain links TRBV18 to TRBJ2-3, with 7 bases fitting TRBD2. Specimen: memory CD4+ T cells sorted from blood. Subset reported: CD45RA-negative fraction. The CDR3 loop reads CASSPPGLAASTDTQYF. The DNA for the CDR3 is TGTGCCAGCTCACCACCGGGGCTAGCGGCTAGCACAGATACGCAGTATTTT.